A single sample gave rise to the 25 T cell receptor beta chains below, sequenced in a study of CD8 T cells in Susac syndrome. RNA was extracted with the RNeasy kit, and a quantity of 0.5 to 1 ug was reverse transcribed using random hexamers. Each CDR3 protein is one row after TCRdb ran MiXCR on the immunoSEQ multiplex PCR reads. The data contain under 200,000 distinct CDR3 sequences, around 94% of them singletons. The sequenced material came from CD4+ T cells from PBMCs. These receptors originate from a human donor in good health.

The CDR3 here is CTIDRSSYNEQFF. The CDR3, as DNA: TGCACCATCGACAGAAGCTCCTACAATGAGCAGTTCTTC. V and J are TRBV29-1 and TRBJ2-1, with D maybe TRBD1 (5 bases). The CDR3 extends over 13 amino acids. Germline V gene lookup returns CDR1 SQVTM and CDR2 ANQGSEA.

V gene TRBV29-1 combines with J gene TRBJ2-1, with D possibly matching TRBD1 (6 bases). Between the trimmed V and J ends, which lost 1 base and 1 base, there was a span of 8 bases. Germline CDR1 SQVTM, CDR2 ANQGSEA. The CDR3 contains 14 residues. CDR3 in amino acids: CSVEGQDSYNEQFF. The CDR3 DNA reads as TGCAGCGTTGAAGGACAGGATTCCTACAATGAGCAGTTCTTC.

J is TRBJ2-5 and V is TRBV7-3, with D unclear. This CDR3 has 14 residues. CDR1 and CDR2 (germline): SGHTA, FQGTGA. Trimming took 2 bases from V and 5 from J, leaving 12 bases between them. The CDR3 region has the DNA TGTGCCAGCAGCTTAGGCCCAATTGGGGAGACCCAGTACTTC. Translated, it gives CASSLGPIGETQYF.

V gene TRBV6-5 combines with J gene TRBJ2-1, with D perhaps matching TRBD2 (6 bases). Trimming shortened V by 2 bases and J by 5 bases, and 7 bases separated the two germline ends. Per germline, CDR1 MNHEY and CDR2 SVGAGI. CDR3 size: 13 residues. Written as DNA, the CDR3 is TGTGCCAGCAGTTACCGGAGGGACAATGAGCAGTTCTTC. Its protein is CASSYRRDNEQFF.

This clonotype was found once. This chain joins TRBV29-1 and TRBJ1-2; 10 bases line up with TRBD1. This CDR3 is built from 12 residues. Germline lookup yields CDR1 SQVTM and CDR2 ANQGSEA. V lost 3 bases and J lost 6; bases outside the gene matches: 1. CDR3 nucleotide sequence: TGCAGCGTTGAGACAGGGGGCCATGGCTACACCTTC. This codes for CSVETGGHGYTF.

In this sample, this clonotype turned up once. This chain joins TRBV29-1 and TRBJ2-6; D perhaps matches TRBD2 (6 bases). There are 14 residues in the CDR3. V was shortened by 2 bases and J by 4 bases, with 9 bases between the two germline ends. Germline V gene lookup returns CDR1 SQVTM and CDR2 ANQGSEA. The CDR3 coding sequence is TGCAGCGTTGAATCGGGGGTCGGGGCCAACGTCCTGACTTTC. Translation: CSVESGVGANVLTF.

The chain carries TRBV7-2 and TRBJ2-1, with D perhaps matching TRBD1 (6 bases). Germline V CDR1 and CDR2: SGHTA, FQGNSA. Between the trimmed V and J ends, which lost 5 bases and 3 bases, there was a span of 8 bases. CDR3 length equals 13 residues. CDR3 region: CASSGGHYNEQFF. The CDR3 coding sequence is TGTGCCAGCAGCGGGGGCCACTACAATGAGCAGTTCTTC.

There are a few counts of this clonotype. V gene TRBV5-1 combines with J gene TRBJ2-1; TRBD1 aligns across 10 bases. CDR1 and CDR2 from the germline V gene are SGHRS and YFSETQ. There are 14 residues in the CDR3. With 4 bases clipped from V and 5 bases from J, the junction kept 3 bases outside the gene matches. The CDR3 loop is CASSLGTGDNEQFF. CDR3 bases: TGCGCCAGCAGCCTCGGGACAGGGGACAATGAGCAGTTCTTC.

V gene TRBV20-1 combines with J gene TRBJ1-1; D call uncertain. CDR3 size: 14 residues. The V and J ends lost 6 bases and 1 base respectively, with 15 bases between them. Germline CDR1 and CDR2: DFQATT and SNEGSKA (reference sequence). DNA for the CDR3: TGCAGTGCCCGGCGCGCCAGGCAGAACACTGAAGCTTTCTTT. The encoded protein is CSARRARQNTEAFF.

V and J are TRBV28 and TRBJ2-3; D remains ambiguous. Between the trimmed V and J ends, which lost 6 bases and 5 bases, there was a span of 12 bases. Germline V gives CDR1 MDHEN, CDR2 SYDVKM. CDR3 length equals 13 residues. The CDR3 DNA reads TGTGCCAGCAGCCCACCGATCCGAGATACGCAGTATTTT. It translates to CASSPPIRDTQYF. Full variable domain (rest looked up from reference TRBV28 and TRBJ2-3): DVKVTQSSRYLVKRTGEKVFLECVQDMDHENMFWYRQDPGLGLRLIYFSYDVKMKEKGDIPEGYSVSREKKERFSLILESASTNQTSMYLCASSPPIRDTQYFGPGTRLTVL.

The chain has TRBV6-5 and TRBJ2-3, with D possibly being TRBD1 or TRBD2 (5 bases each). Germline V gene sequence: CDR1 MNHEY, CDR2 SVGAGI. V lost 0 bases, J lost 5 bases, and 9 bases lay in between. The length of the CDR3 is 14 residues. CDR3 DNA sequence: TGTGCCAGCAGTTACTCGAGGGGTCAAGATACGCAGTATTTT. This gives the protein CASSYSRGQDTQYF.

Here the CDR3 DNA reads TGCAGTGCTAGGGCAGCCTCCTCCTACGAGCAGTACTTC. It yields the protein CSARAASSYEQYF. This chain joins TRBV20-1 and TRBJ2-7; D unclear. The CDR3 sequence is 13 residues long. V shed 3 bases and J shed 0 bases, with 9 bases lying between them. Germline values: CDR1 DFQATT, CDR2 SNEGSKA (reference sequence).

The rearrangement links TRBV28 to TRBJ2-5; D gene uncertain. The germline CDR1 and CDR2 sequences are MDHEN and SYDVKM. CDR3 length: 16 amino acids. Trimming took off 3 bases at V and 2 bases at J, with 16 bases between the two ends. This CDR3 reads CASSLPRGGIQETQYF. The CDR3 nucleotides read TGTGCCAGCAGTTTGCCCCGAGGTGGTATACAAGAGACCCAGTACTTC. The full variable domain, with the rest looked up from reference TRBV28 and TRBJ2-5, is DVKVTQSSRYLVKRTGEKVFLECVQDMDHENMFWYRQDPGLGLRLIYFSYDVKMKEKGDIPEGYSVSREKKERFSLILESASTNQTSMYLCASSLPRGGIQETQYFGPGTRLLVL.

The chain's CDR3 is CASSDSALSYEQYF. In DNA form, the CDR3 reads TGTGCCAGCAGTGATAGCGCCCTCTCCTACGAGCAGTACTTC. The chain is built from TRBV25-1 and TRBJ2-7; possible D gene TRBD2, 5 bases. The V end lost 3 bases, the J end lost 0 bases, and 9 bases lay between the germline ends. The CDR3 has 14 amino acids. CDR1 MGHDK and CDR2 SYGVNS come from the germline V gene.

This clonotype has only a few counts. The chain couples TRBV9 to TRBJ2-7, with 8 bases identical to TRBD1. With V trimmed by 4 bases and J by 3 bases, 6 bases remained unmatched. CDR3 size: 14 residues. Germline CDR1 SGDLS, CDR2 YYNGEE. The CDR3 DNA reads as TGTGCCAGCAGCCCCGGGACAGGCATCTACGAGCAGTACTTC. Translated: CASSPGTGIYEQYF.

This chain links TRBV25-1 with TRBJ2-2, with a possible D match to TRBD2 (5 bases). The germline V and J ends were trimmed by 5 bases and 4 bases, with 11 bases remaining between them. The CDR3 runs 14 residues. Germline CDR1 is MGHDK and CDR2 is SYGVNS. Written as DNA, the CDR3 is TGTGCCAGCAGTAATAGCGCGCTCACCGGGGAGCTGTTTTTT. This sequence encodes CASSNSALTGELFF.

The V gene is TRBV4-1, the J gene TRBJ1-5; D uncertain. CDR3 length equals 13 residues. Between the trimmed V and J ends, which lost 1 base and 9 bases, there was a span of 10 bases. The germline gives CDR1 MGHRA, CDR2 YSYEKL. The CDR3 region is CASSQGRVGPQHF. CDR3 nucleotide sequence: TGCGCCAGCAGCCAAGGAAGGGTAGGGCCCCAGCATTTT.

The V and J genes are TRBV2 and TRBJ2-3; D is undetermined. The CDR3 is 12 amino acids. Germline CDR1 is SNHLY and CDR2 is FYNNEI. V lost 7 bases, J lost 0 bases, and 5 bases lay in between. CDR3 nucleotide sequence: TGTGCCAGCACGCAGAGCACAGATACGCAGTATTTT. This codes for CASTQSTDTQYF. Together with reference TRBV2 and TRBJ2-3, the CDR3 gives the full variable domain: EPEVTQTPSHQVTQMGQEVILRCVPISNHLYFYWYRQILGQKVEFLVSFYNNEISEKSEIFDDQFSVERPDGSNFTLKIRSTKLEDSAMYFCASTQSTDTQYFGPGTRLTVL.

This clonotype was seen only once. The gene calls are TRBV7-9 and TRBJ1-2; D is undetermined. V was cut by 5 bases and J by 5 bases, with 21 bases left in between. Germline CDR1 and CDR2: SEHNR and FQNEAQ (reference sequence). The CDR3 loop spans 16 amino acids. CDR3 sequence reads: CASSPREGRWIYGYTF. Here the CDR3 DNA reads TGTGCCAGCAGCCCGAGGGAGGGCCGTTGGATATATGGCTACACCTTC.

This chain connects TRBV12-3 or TRBV12-4 to TRBJ1-6; no clear D. The V and J ends lost 4 bases and 4 bases respectively, with 8 bases between them. The CDR3 consists of 14 residues. CDR3 DNA sequence: TGTGCCAGCAGTTACACCGCTTATAATTCACCCCTCCACTTT. This gives the protein CASSYTAYNSPLHF.

The chain links TRBV5-4 to TRBJ2-3, with D hard to call. V was shortened by 3 bases and J by 4 bases, with 9 bases between the two germline ends. CDR1 is SGHNT, CDR2 YYREEE, per germline (reference sequence). The CDR3 spans 13 residues. CDR3 amino acids: CASSSPSPDTQYF. CDR3 nucleotides: TGTGCCAGCAGCTCTCCTTCACCAGATACGCAGTATTTT.

The chain recombines TRBV15 with TRBJ2-3; 8 nucleotides match TRBD2. The germline gives CDR1 LNHNV, CDR2 YYDKDF (reference sequence). The CDR3 runs 17 residues. V trimming: 3 bases; J trimming: 4 bases; junction bases outside the gene matches: 12. DNA for the CDR3: TGTGCCACCAGCAGGGGCGTTCAAGCGGGGGAGGCAGATACGCAGTATTTT. It codes for CATSRGVQAGEADTQYF.

The V call is TRBV3-1, the J call TRBJ2-7, with D tentatively TRBD1 or TRBD2 (5 bases each). The CDR3 covers 14 residues. In germline, CDR1 is LGHDT, CDR2 YNNKEL (reference sequence). V lost 1 base to trimming and J lost 3 bases, with 10 bases between them. The CDR3 DNA reads as TGTGCCAGCAGCCAAGCGGCAGGGAGCTACGAGCAGTACTTC. This translates into CASSQAAGSYEQYF.

This chain uses TRBV6-5 with TRBJ2-1; D unresolved. CDR3 length: 12 residues. Germline V lookup: CDR1 MNHEY, CDR2 SVGAGI. Trimming took off 6 bases at V and 5 bases at J, with 8 bases between the two ends. The CDR3 region is CASRQPDNEQFF. CDR3 bases: TGTGCCAGCAGGCAGCCTGACAATGAGCAGTTCTTC.

The rearrangement joins TRBV4-2 to TRBJ2-7; 10 bases fit TRBD1. Germline V gene lookup returns CDR1 LGHNA and CDR2 YNFKEQ. The CDR3 extends over 17 amino acids. The J segment lost 4 bases and the V segment lost 3 bases, leaving 12 bases of the junction unmatched. CDR3 bases: TGTGCCAGCAGCCAGCCACATCCGGGACAGGGGCTTTACGAGCAGTACTTC. The encoded protein is CASSQPHPGQGLYEQYF.